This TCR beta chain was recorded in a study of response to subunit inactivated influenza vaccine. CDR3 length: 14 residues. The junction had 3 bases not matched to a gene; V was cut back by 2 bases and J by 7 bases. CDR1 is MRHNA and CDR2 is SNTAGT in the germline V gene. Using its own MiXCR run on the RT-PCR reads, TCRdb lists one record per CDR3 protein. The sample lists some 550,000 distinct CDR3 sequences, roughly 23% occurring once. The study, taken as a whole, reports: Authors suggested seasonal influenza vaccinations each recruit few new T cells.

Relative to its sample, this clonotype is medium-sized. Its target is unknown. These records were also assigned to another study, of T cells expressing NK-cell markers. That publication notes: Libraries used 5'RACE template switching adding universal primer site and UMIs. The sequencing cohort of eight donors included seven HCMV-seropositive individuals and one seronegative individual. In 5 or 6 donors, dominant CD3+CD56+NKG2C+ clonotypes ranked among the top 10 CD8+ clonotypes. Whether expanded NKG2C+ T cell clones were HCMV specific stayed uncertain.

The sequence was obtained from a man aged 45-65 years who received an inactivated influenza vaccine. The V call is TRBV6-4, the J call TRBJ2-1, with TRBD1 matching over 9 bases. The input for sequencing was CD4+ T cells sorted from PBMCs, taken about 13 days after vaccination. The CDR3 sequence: CASSDTGGKNEQFF. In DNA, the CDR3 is TGTGCCAGCAGTGACACAGGGGGCAAGAATGAGCAGTTCTTC.